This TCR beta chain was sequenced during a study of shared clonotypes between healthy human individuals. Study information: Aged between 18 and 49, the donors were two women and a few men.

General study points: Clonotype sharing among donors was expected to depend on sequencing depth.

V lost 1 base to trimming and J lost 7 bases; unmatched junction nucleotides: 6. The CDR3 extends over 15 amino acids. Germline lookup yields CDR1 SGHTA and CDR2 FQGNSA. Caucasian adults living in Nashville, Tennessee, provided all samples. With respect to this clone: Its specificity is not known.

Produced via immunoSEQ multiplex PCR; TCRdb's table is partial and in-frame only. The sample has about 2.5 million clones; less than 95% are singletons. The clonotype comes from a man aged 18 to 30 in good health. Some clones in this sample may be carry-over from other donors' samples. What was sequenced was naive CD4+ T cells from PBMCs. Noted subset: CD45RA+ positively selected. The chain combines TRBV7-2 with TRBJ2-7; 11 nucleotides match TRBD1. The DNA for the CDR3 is TGTGCCAGCAGCTTAGTCGGACAGGGGGCTGGGGAGCAGTACTTC. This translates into CASSLVGQGAGEQYF.